The 28 T cell receptor beta chains given below trace back to one sample, sequenced in a study of blood T cell repertoires in COVID-19. Method: immunoSEQ multiplex PCR; TCRdb's copy keeps in-frame clones and lacks some. The table has under 300,000 clones, about four fifths seen once. The material sequenced was peripheral blood. These receptor sequences come from a young man who had recovered from COVID-19.

CDR3 nucleotides: TGCGCCAGCAGTTATAACGGCGGGACTTTCTTT. This gives the protein CASSYNGGTFF. The rearrangement joins TRBV10-2 to TRBJ1-1, with D hard to call. This CDR3 is 11 amino acids long. Germline lookup yields CDR1 WSHSY and CDR2 SAAADI. With 5 bases removed from V and 12 bases from J, the gap between germline ends came to 13 bases.

The chain combines TRBV4-1 with TRBJ2-3; 8 bases line up with TRBD2. Germline CDR1 is MGHRA and CDR2 is YSYEKL. With 1 base clipped from V and 2 bases from J, the junction kept 5 bases outside the gene matches. The CDR3 length is 16 residues. CDR3 nucleotides: TGCGCCAGCAGCCAAGGGGGCGGGGGGTACACAGATACGCAGTATTTT. The encoded protein is CASSQGGGGYTDTQYF.

This clone showed up just once. The chain recombines TRBV9 with TRBJ1-1; 7 nucleotides align to TRBD1. V trimming: 3 bases; J trimming: 6 bases; junction bases outside the gene matches: 11. The CDR3 consists of 15 residues. Germline V CDR1 and CDR2: SGDLS, YYNGEE. As DNA, the CDR3 is TGTGCCAGCAGCGCCGGGACAGTGTATACCCCTGAAGCTTTCTTT. Its translation: CASSAGTVYTPEAFF.

The V call is TRBV5-4, the J call TRBJ2-3; 15 nucleotides align to TRBD2. The V segment lost 4 bases and the J segment 0 bases; nucleotides outside the gene matches: 6. The CDR3 length is 18 residues. CDR1 and CDR2 (germline): SGHNT, YYREEE (reference sequence). The CDR3 is CASSPGTSGGKSTDTQYF. As DNA, the CDR3 is TGTGCCAGCAGCCCCGGGACTAGCGGGGGGAAGAGCACAGATACGCAGTATTTT.

This chain joins TRBV5-4 and TRBJ2-3; 8 bases align to TRBD2. The germline V gene encodes CDR1 SGHNT and CDR2 YYREEE (reference sequence). The ends lost 1 base at V and 5 bases at J; junction bases unmatched: 3. This CDR3 spans 14 amino acids. The CDR3 spells CASSLRGGGDTQYF. In DNA form, the CDR3 reads TGTGCCAGCAGCTTGCGGGGGGGAGGAGATACGCAGTATTTT.

The rearrangement links TRBV3-1 (or the pseudogene TRBV3-2) to TRBJ2-3; the D is unclear. The CDR3 consists of 17 residues. V dropped 1 base and J dropped 2 bases, with 16 bases sitting between them. Germline lookup yields CDR1 LGHDT and CDR2 YNNKEL (reference sequence). CDR3 residues: CASSQGFTASNTDTQYF. The DNA of the CDR3 is TGTGCCAGCAGCCAAGGTTTCACTGCCTCTAACACAGATACGCAGTATTTT.

The V call is TRBV5-1, the J call TRBJ2-5, with 8 bases that match TRBD1. The CDR3 length is 14 residues. The junction had 7 bases not matched to a gene; V was cut back by 4 bases and J by 5 bases. In germline, CDR1 is SGHRS, CDR2 YFSETQ. CDR3: CASSDTGGVETQYF. For the CDR3, the DNA is TGCGCCAGCAGCGATACAGGGGGAGTGGAGACCCAGTACTTC.

This clone occurred a few times. The J gene is TRBJ1-2, the V gene TRBV5-4; D is undetermined. This CDR3 has 15 residues. Trimming took 3 bases from V and 8 from J, leaving 20 bases between them. Germline-derived CDR1 and CDR2 are SGHNT and YYREEE (reference sequence). CDR3 amino acids: CASSSLYKTPDGYTF. The CDR3 DNA reads as TGTGCCAGCAGCTCGCTTTATAAGACACCCGACGGCTACACCTTC.

The gene calls are TRBV2 and TRBJ2-5; maybe TRBD2 (5 bases). Germline loops: CDR1 SNHLY, CDR2 FYNNEI. The CDR3 is made up of 13 amino acids. Trimming shortened V by 6 bases and J by 1 base, and 9 bases separated the two germline ends. The CDR3 DNA is TGTGCCAGCAGACTAGAGGTCCAAGAGACCCAGTACTTC. Translating it yields CASRLEVQETQYF. The whole variable domain, filled in from reference TRBV2 and TRBJ2-5, reads EPEVTQTPSHQVTQMGQEVILRCVPISNHLYFYWYRQILGQKVEFLVSFYNNEISEKSEIFDDQFSVERPDGSNFTLKIRSTKLEDSAMYFCASRLEVQETQYFGPGTRLLVL.

This chain joins TRBV28 and TRBJ1-2; 10 nucleotides line up with TRBD1. Germline-derived CDR1 and CDR2 are MDHEN and SYDVKM. CDR3 size: 15 residues. The V and J ends lost 2 bases and 3 bases, in that order; junction bases with no gene match: 3. The CDR3 is CASSLGGQGDYGYTF. CDR3 in DNA: TGTGCCAGCAGTTTAGGCGGACAGGGGGACTATGGCTACACCTTC.

J is TRBJ1-5 and V is TRBV2; 8 nucleotides line up with TRBD1. In germline, CDR1 is SNHLY, CDR2 FYNNEI. The CDR3 has 14 amino acids. The V gene end was trimmed by 6 bases and the J gene end by 6 bases; junction bases not matched to a gene: 7. CDR3 sequence (DNA): TGTGCCAGCAGCGCACAGGGGGAGGTTCAGCCCCAGCATTTT. Translation gives CASSAQGEVQPQHF.

The chain joins TRBV5-5 to TRBJ1-1, with no clear D. The germline V gene encodes CDR1 SGHKS and CDR2 YYEKEE (reference sequence). V lost 1 base, J lost 1 base, and 8 bases lay in between. The CDR3 length is 14 residues. The CDR3 is CASSLHVANTEAFF. The CDR3 DNA sequence: TGTGCCAGCAGCTTGCACGTGGCGAACACTGAAGCTTTCTTT.

The chain employs TRBV9 and TRBJ1-1; no reliable D call. Per germline, CDR1 SGDLS and CDR2 YYNGEE. This CDR3 region has 15 residues. The V and J ends lost 0 bases and 0 bases respectively, with 9 bases between them. CDR3 in DNA: TGTGCCAGCAGCGTAGGAGCGTCCATGAACACTGAAGCTTTCTTT. Its translation: CASSVGASMNTEAFF.

The chain employs TRBV10-3 and TRBJ2-3; 9 bases align to TRBD2. Germline V gives CDR1 ENHRY, CDR2 SYGVKD. The CDR3 consists of 18 residues. The J segment lost 0 bases and the V segment lost 0 bases, leaving 7 bases of the junction unmatched. In nucleotides, the CDR3 is TGTGCCATCAGTGAGTCGACTAGCGGAACTACTAGCACAGATACGCAGTATTTT. Protein product: CAISESTSGTTSTDTQYF.

The CDR3 nucleotides read TGTGCCAGCAGTTCCTCCTTGCTAGCGGGGAGTCAGTATTTT. As protein: CASSSSLLAGSQYF. This sequence joins TRBV6-5 and TRBJ2-3; 9 bases are a match to TRBD2. Germline V gene lookup returns CDR1 MNHEY and CDR2 SVGAGI. CDR3 size: 14 residues. V lost 4 bases to trimming and J lost 12 bases; unmatched junction nucleotides: 11.

CDR3 coding DNA: TGTGCCAGCAGTGACAGTGCTGGGGCCAACGTCCTGACTTTC. This sequence encodes CASSDSAGANVLTF. The chain joins TRBV2 to TRBJ2-6, with D hard to call. The CDR3 consists of 14 residues. Trimming stripped 3 bases from V and 2 bases from J, with 5 bases between. CDR1 and CDR2 from the germline V gene are SNHLY and FYNNEI.

The V and J genes are TRBV7-9 and TRBJ1-4; a possible D gene is TRBD1 (5 bases). V was pared by 3 bases and J by 8 bases, with 10 bases between. Germline values: CDR1 SEHNR, CDR2 FQNEAQ (reference sequence). CDR3 length: 13 amino acids. The chain's CDR3 is CASSFQGSEKLFF. The CDR3 DNA reads as TGTGCCAGCAGCTTCCAGGGATCCGAAAAACTGTTTTTT. The full variable domain, with the rest looked up from reference TRBV7-9 and TRBJ1-4, is DTGVSQNPRHKITKRGQNVTFRCDPISEHNRLYWYRQTLGQGPEFLTYFQNEAQLEKSRLLSDRFSAERPKGSFSTLEIQRTEQGDSAMYLCASSFQGSEKLFFGSGTQLSVL.

This sequence joins TRBV3-1 (or the pseudogene TRBV3-2) and TRBJ2-1; 14 nucleotides align to TRBD2. The CDR3 has 16 residues. The germline CDR1 and CDR2 sequences are LGHDT and YNNKEL (reference sequence). Trimming cost V 2 bases and J 9 bases; bases outside gene matches: 6. The CDR3 protein is CASSQRTSGGSGEQFF. The CDR3 coding sequence is TGTGCCAGCAGCCAACGGACTAGCGGGGGGTCCGGTGAGCAGTTCTTC.

V gene TRBV24-1 combines with J gene TRBJ2-2, with 9 nucleotides matching TRBD1. Trimming took 4 bases from V and 1 from J; bases not matched to a gene: 3. This CDR3 has 16 residues. Germline loops: CDR1 KGHDR, CDR2 SFDVKD. The DNA for the CDR3 is TGTGCCACCAGTGAAGGGACAGGGAAGAACACCGGGGAGCTGTTTTTT. It encodes CATSEGTGKNTGELFF.

V usage is TRBV5-1 and J usage is TRBJ1-6; D is unclear. This CDR3 is built from 13 residues. Germline V gene sequence: CDR1 SGHRS, CDR2 YFSETQ. V was cut by 9 bases and J by 3 bases, with 10 bases left in between. The CDR3 DNA sequence: TGCGCCACCCAGCGGGACTATAATTCACCCCTCCACTTT. It encodes CATQRDYNSPLHF.

The V call is TRBV6-5, the J call TRBJ2-5, with 8 bases fitting TRBD1. CDR3 length equals 15 residues. The trim removed 4 bases at V and 5 bases at J, leaving 9 bases unmatched. Germline CDR1 reads MNHEY; CDR2 reads SVGAGI. The CDR3 DNA reads as TGTGCCAGCAGTTCCCCCCGGACAGGGACGGAGACCCAGTACTTC. The encoded protein is CASSSPRTGTETQYF.

This CDR3 is CASSRVGGGETQYF. The CDR3 DNA reads TGTGCCAGCAGCCGCGTGGGCGGGGGAGAGACCCAGTACTTC. V usage is TRBV6-5 and J usage is TRBJ2-5, with TRBD2 matching 7 bases. V shed 6 bases, J shed 4 bases, and the junction held 8 bases outside the gene matches. The CDR3 has 14 residues. The V gene's germline CDR1 is MNHEY and CDR2 SVGAGI.

The J gene is TRBJ2-2, the V gene TRBV10-1; D uncertain. With 6 bases removed from V and 3 bases from J, the gap between germline ends came to 11 bases. The CDR3 loop spans 14 amino acids. CDR1 and CDR2 (germline): WNHNN, SYGVQD (reference sequence). The CDR3 region has the DNA TGCGCCAGCAGGGGCCCCCTGGACACCGGGGAGCTGTTTTTT. Protein sequence: CASRGPLDTGELFF.

The J gene is TRBJ2-1, the V gene TRBV2; 9 bases align to TRBD1. CDR3 length equals 15 residues. V shed 3 bases, J shed 4 bases, and the junction held 4 bases outside the gene matches. Germline CDR1 and CDR2: SNHLY and FYNNEI. The CDR3 is CASSEDRGAYNEQFF. The DNA for the CDR3 is TGTGCCAGCAGTGAGGACAGGGGCGCTTACAATGAGCAGTTCTTC.

The chain employs TRBV6-5 and TRBJ1-5, with D hard to call. Trimming stripped 7 bases from V and 0 bases from J, with 10 bases between. The germline gives CDR1 MNHEY, CDR2 SVGAGI. This CDR3 spans 14 amino acids. The CDR3 DNA sequence: TGTGCCAGCAATAGAGATCTTAGCAATCAGCCCCAGCATTTT. Amino acids: CASNRDLSNQPQHF.

The rearrangement joins TRBV6-2 or TRBV6-3 to TRBJ2-3, with 13 bases lining up with TRBD2. CDR1 is MNHEY, CDR2 SVGEGT, per germline. CDR3 length: 18 residues. The V and J ends lost 5 bases and 1 base, in that order; junction bases with no gene match: 9. CDR3 protein: CASSQLAGGLIGTDTQYF. The CDR3 DNA follows: TGTGCCAGCAGTCAACTAGCGGGGGGGCTAATAGGCACAGATACGCAGTATTTT.

J is TRBJ1-1 and V is TRBV19; D might be TRBD1 (6 bases). The CDR3 is 14 residues long. Germline lookup yields CDR1 LNHDA and CDR2 SQIVND (reference sequence). The V end was cut by 3 bases, the J end by 4 bases, with 12 bases between. CDR3 coding DNA: TGTGCCAGTAGTATGGGGGGGCTCAGCACTGAAGCTTTCTTT. Amino acids: CASSMGGLSTEAFF.

V usage is TRBV4-2 and J usage is TRBJ1-1; D ambiguous. This CDR3 comprises 13 residues. V was shortened by 1 base and J by 7 bases, with 10 bases between the two germline ends. CDR1 LGHNA and CDR2 YNFKEQ come from the germline V gene. The CDR3 sequence: CASSQGSEREAFF. The CDR3 bases are TGTGCCAGCAGCCAAGGGTCTGAGCGTGAAGCTTTCTTT.